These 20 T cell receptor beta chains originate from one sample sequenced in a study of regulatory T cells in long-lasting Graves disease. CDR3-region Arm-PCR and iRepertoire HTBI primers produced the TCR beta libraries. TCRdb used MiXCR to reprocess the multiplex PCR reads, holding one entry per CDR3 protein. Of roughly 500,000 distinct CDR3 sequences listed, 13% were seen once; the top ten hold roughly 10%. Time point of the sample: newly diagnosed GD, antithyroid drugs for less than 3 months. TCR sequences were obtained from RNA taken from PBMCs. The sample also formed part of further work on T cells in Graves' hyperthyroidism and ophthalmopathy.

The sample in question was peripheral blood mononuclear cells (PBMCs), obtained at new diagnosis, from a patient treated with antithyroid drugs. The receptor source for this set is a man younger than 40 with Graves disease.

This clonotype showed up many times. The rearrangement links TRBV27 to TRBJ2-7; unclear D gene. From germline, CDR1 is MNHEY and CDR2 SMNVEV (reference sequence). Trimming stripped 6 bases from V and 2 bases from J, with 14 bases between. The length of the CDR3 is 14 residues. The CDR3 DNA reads TGTGCCAGCAGGAACTATATTATCCCCTACGAGCAGTACTTC. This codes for CASRNYIIPYEQYF.

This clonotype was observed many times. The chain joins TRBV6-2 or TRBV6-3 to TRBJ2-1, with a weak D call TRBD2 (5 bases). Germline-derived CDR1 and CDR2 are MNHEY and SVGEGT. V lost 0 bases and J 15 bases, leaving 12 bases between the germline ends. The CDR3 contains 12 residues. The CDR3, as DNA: TGTGCCAGCAGTTACTCCGAGGGCCCAACGTTCTTC. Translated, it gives CASSYSEGPTFF.

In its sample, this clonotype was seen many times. CDR3 DNA sequence: TGTGCCAGCAGCAGTTCCTCTGGGGCCAACGTCCTGACTTTC. Residues: CASSSSSGANVLTF. This chain uses TRBV3-1 with TRBJ2-6; D gene unclear. The germline CDR1 and CDR2 sequences are LGHDT and YNNKEL (reference sequence). Between the trimmed V and J ends, which lost 5 bases and 0 bases, there was a span of 5 bases. This CDR3 comprises 14 residues.

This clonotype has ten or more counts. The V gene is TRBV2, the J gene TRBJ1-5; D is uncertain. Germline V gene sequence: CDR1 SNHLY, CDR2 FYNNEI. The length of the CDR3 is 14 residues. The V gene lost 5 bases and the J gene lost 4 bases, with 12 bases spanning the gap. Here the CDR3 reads CASSSPTGNQPQHF. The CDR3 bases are TGTGCCAGCAGTAGTCCGACCGGTAATCAGCCCCAGCATTTT.

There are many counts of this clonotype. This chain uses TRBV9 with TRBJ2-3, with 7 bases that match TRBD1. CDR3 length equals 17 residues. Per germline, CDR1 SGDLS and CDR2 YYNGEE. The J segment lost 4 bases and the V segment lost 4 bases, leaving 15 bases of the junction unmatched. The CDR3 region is CASSIRIGGEVADTQYF. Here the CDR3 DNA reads TGTGCCAGCAGCATACGTATAGGGGGCGAGGTGGCAGATACGCAGTATTTT.

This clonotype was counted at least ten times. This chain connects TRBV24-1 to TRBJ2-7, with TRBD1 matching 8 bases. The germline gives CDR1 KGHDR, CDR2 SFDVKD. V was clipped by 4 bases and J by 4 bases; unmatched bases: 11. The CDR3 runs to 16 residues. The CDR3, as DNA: TGTGCCACCAGTGACTATGACGGGACAGGTGAATACGAGCAGTACTTC. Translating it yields CATSDYDGTGEYEQYF.

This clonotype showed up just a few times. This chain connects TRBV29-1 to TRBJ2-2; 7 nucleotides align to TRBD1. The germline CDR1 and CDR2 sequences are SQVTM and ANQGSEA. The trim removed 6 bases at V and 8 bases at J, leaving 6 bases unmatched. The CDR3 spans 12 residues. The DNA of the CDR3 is TGCAGCGTGGGTGACAGGGTTGGGGAGCTGTTTTTT. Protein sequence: CSVGDRVGELFF.

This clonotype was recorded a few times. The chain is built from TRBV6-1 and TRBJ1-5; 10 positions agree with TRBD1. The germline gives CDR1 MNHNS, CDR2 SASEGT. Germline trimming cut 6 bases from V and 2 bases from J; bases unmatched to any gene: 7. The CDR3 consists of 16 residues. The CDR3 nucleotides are TGTGCCAGCAGCCACGACAGGGGGCGCGGCAATCAGCCCCAGCATTTT. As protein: CASSHDRGRGNQPQHF.

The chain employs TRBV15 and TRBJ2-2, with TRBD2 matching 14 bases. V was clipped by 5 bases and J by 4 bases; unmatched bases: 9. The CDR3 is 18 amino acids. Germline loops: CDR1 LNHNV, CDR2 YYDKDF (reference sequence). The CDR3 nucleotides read TGTGCCACCAGCGGGACTAGCGGGAGTTTAGGAAGCACCGGGGAGCTGTTTTTT. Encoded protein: CATSGTSGSLGSTGELFF.

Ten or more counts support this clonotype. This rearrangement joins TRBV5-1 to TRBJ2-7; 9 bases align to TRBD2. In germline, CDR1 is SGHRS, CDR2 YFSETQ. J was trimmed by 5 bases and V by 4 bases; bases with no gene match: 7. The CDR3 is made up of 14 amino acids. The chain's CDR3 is CASSTLAGRDEQYF. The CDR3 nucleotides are TGCGCCAGCAGCACCCTAGCGGGAAGGGACGAGCAGTACTTC.

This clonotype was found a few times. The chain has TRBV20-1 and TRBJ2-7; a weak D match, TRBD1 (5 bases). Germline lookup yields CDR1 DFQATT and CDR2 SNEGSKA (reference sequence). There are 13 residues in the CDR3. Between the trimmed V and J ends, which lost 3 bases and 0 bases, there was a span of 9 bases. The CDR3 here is CSASARVSYEQYF. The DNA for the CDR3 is TGCAGTGCTAGTGCCAGGGTCTCCTACGAGCAGTACTTC.

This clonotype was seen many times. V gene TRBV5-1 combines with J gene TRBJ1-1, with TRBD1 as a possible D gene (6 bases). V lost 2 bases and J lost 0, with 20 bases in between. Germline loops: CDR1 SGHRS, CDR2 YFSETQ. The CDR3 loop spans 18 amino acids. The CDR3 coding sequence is TGCGCCAGCAGCTTAGGACAGTTAGGCTTGTTGATGAACACTGAAGCTTTCTTT. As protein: CASSLGQLGLLMNTEAFF.

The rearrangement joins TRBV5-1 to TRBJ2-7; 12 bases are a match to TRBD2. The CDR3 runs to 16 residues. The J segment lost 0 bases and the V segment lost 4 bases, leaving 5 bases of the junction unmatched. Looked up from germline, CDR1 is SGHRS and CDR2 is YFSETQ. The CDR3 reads CASSPMTSGSSYEQYF. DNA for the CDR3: TGCGCCAGCAGCCCGATGACTAGCGGGAGCTCCTACGAGCAGTACTTC.

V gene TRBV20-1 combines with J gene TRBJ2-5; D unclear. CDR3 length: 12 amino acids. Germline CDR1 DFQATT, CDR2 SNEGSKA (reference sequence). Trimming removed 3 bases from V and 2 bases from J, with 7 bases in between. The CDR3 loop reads CSARSGQETQYF. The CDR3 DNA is TGCAGTGCTAGGTCTGGGCAAGAGACCCAGTACTTC.

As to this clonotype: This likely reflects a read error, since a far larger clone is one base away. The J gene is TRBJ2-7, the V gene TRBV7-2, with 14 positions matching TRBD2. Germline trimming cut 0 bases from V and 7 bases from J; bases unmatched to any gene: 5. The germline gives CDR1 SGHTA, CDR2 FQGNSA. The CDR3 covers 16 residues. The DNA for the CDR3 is TGTGCCAGCAGCTTAGCATCGGGACTAGCGGGAGAAGAGCAGTACTTC. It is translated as CASSLASGLAGEEQYF.

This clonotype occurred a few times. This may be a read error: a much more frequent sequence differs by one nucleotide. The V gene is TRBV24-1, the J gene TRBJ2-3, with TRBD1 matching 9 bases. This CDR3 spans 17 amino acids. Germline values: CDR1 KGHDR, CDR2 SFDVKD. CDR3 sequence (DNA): TGTGCCGCCAGTGTTCGTACCGGGACAGGGACCGGAGATACGCAGTATTTT. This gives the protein CAASVRTGTGTGDTQYF.

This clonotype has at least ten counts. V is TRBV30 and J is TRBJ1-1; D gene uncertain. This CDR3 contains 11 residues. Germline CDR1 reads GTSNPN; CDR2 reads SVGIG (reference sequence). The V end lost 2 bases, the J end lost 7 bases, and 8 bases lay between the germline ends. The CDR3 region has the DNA TGTGCCTGGAGTCCCGGGGTTGAAGCTTTCTTT. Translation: CAWSPGVEAFF.

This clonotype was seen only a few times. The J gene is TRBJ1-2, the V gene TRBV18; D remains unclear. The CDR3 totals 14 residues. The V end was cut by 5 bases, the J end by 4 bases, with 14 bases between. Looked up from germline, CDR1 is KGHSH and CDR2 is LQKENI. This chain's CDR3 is CASSNAGEGYGYTF. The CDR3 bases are TGTGCCAGCTCAAATGCGGGAGAGGGCTATGGCTACACCTTC.

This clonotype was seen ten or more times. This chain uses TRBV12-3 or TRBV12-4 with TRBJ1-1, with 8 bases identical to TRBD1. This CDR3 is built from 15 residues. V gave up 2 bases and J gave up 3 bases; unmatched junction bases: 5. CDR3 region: CASSLLDRVDTEAFF. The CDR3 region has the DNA TGTGCCAGCAGTTTACTGGACAGGGTGGACACTGAAGCTTTCTTT.

This chain's CDR3 is CASSGQGASAYNEQFF. The CDR3 DNA reads as TGTGCCAGCAGTGGACAGGGGGCCTCGGCCTACAATGAGCAGTTCTTC. The rearrangement joins TRBV6-2 or TRBV6-3 to TRBJ2-1; 11 nucleotides agree with TRBD1. CDR3 length equals 16 residues. V shed 5 bases, J shed 2 bases, and the junction held 5 bases outside the gene matches. The V gene's germline CDR1 is MNHEY and CDR2 SVGEGT.